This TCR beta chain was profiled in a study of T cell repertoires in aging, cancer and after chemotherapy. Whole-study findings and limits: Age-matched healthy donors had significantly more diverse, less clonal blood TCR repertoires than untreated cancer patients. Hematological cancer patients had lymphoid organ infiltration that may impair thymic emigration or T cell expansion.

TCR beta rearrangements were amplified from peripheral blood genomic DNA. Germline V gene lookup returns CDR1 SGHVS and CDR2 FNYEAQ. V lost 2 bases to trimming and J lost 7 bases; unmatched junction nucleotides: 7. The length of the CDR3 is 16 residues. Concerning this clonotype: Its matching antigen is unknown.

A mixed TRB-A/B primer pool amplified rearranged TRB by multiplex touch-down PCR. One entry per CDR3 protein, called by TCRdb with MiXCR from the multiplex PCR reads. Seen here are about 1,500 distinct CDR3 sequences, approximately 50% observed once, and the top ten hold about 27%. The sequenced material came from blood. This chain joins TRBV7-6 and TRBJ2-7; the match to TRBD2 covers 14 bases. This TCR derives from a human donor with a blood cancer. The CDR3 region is CASSLTTSGGAVEQYF. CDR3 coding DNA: TGTGCCAGCAGCTTAACGACTAGCGGGGGGGCCGTTGAGCAGTACTTC.